Described below is a single T cell receptor beta chain sequence and its context. Its antigen is undetermined. The record originates from a study of a mutant IDH1 vaccine in newly diagnosed glioma. Study details: Treated individuals were roughly 62% male and about 40% female, averaging roughly 44 years of age. Receipt of radiotherapy, temozolomide, or both preceded the study, and most received both.

Generated by immunoSEQ multiplex PCR, the TCRdb table keeps only in-frame clones and is missing some. The sample lists tens of thousands of clones; more than 65% were seen once. Germline values: CDR1 SNHLY, CDR2 FYNNEI. The CDR3 has 17 residues. With 0 bases removed from V and 1 base from J, the gap between germline ends came to 15 bases. Study outcomes and limitations: Pseudoprogression seemingly bore no relation to changes in top peripheral T cell clonotypes.

Time point indicated: baseline, week 1 (first vaccination visit). The treatment denotes: pre-vaccination baseline after standard-of-care therapy. Tumors from donors were new WHO grade 3 or 4 IDH1-mutant astrocytomas with ATRX loss. This clonotype originated in a man aged 35 to 55 with glioma. Some clones in this sample may be carry-over from other donors' samples. Sample: PBMCs, taken from a glioma patient treated with radiotherapy, temozolomide or both. The chain has TRBV2 and TRBJ1-1, with a possible D match to TRBD1 (6 bases). The CDR3 spells CASSEALLGAQNTEAFF. The CDR3 bases are TGTGCCAGCAGTGAAGCGCTTCTGGGGGCGCAGAACACTGAAGCTTTCTTT.